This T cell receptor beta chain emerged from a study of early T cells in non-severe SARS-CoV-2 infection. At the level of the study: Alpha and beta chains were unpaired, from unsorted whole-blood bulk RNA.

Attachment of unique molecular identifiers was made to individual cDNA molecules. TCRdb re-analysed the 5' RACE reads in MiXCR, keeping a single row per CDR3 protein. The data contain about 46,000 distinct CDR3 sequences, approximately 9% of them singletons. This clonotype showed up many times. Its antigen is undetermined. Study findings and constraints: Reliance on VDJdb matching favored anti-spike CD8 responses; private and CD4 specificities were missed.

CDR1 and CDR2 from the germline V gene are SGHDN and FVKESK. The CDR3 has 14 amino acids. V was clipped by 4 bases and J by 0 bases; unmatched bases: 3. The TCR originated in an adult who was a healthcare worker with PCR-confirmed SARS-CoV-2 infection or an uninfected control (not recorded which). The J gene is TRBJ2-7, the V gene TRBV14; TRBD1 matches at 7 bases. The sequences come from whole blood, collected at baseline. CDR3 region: CASSRGQTSYEQYF. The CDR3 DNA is TGTGCCAGCAGCCGGGGACAGACCTCCTACGAGCAGTACTTC.